This TCR beta chain was captured by sequencing in a study of T cell responses to AZD1222 COVID-19 vaccine. Germline CDR1 is LGHDT and CDR2 is YNNKEL (reference sequence). Deletions cut 1 base from V and 0 bases from J, with 22 bases between. This CDR3 comprises 21 residues. Regarding the study as a whole: Spike-specific TCR depth and breadth grew after two AZD1222 doses. Clonal diversity may have been underestimated, and the donors were mostly white British, with more females than males.

Repertoires were generated with immunoSEQ multiplex PCR, while TCRdb's copy carries only in-frame clones and drops some. The sample has 150,000 to 200,000 clones; 85% to 95% are singletons. Comment on this clone: What it binds is unknown.

The sequencing here drew on peripheral blood, taken on day 0 of AZD1222 vaccination. The source of this sequence is an adult in good health. This chain uses TRBV3-1 (or the pseudogene TRBV3-2) with TRBJ2-6; perhaps TRBD1 as D (6 bases). The CDR3 coding sequence is TGTGCCAGCAGCCAAGCGGGGAACAGGGTCTTCATCAGCTCTGGGGCCAACGTCCTGACTTTC. It is translated as CASSQAGNRVFISSGANVLTF.